This T cell receptor (beta chain) stems from a study of cytomegalovirus exposure and HLA in healthy donors. This PCR relied on a set of 60 Vbeta primers and 13 Jbeta primers. Some clones are missing from TCRdb's copy, which holds only in-frame ones; the method was immunoSEQ multiplex PCR. The table shows some 150,000 clones, with 78% occurring only once. This clonotype was sampled from a male donor in good health and CMV-seronegative. Sequenced: PBMCs.

The CDR3 loop reads CASSPRGSGGNQPQHF. DNA of the CDR3: TGTGCCAGCAGCCCTAGGGGTTCGGGGGGAAATCAGCCCCAGCATTTT. The J gene is TRBJ1-5, the V gene TRBV7-8; a weak D match, TRBD1 (5 bases). This CDR3 comprises 16 residues. Trimming shortened V by 5 bases and J by 4 bases, and 18 bases separated the two germline ends. Germline values: CDR1 SGHVS, CDR2 FQNEAQ.